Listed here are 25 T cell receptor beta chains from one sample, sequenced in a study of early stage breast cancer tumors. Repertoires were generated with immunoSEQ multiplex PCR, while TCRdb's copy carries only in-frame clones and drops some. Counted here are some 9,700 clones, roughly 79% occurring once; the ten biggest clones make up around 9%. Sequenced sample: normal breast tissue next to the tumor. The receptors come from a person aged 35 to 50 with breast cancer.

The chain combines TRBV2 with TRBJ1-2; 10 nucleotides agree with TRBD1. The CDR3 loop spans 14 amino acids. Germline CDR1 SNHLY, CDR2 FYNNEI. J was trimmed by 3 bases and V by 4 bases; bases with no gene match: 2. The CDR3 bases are TGTGCCAGCAGTGCCGGGACAGGGGACTATGGCTACACCTTC. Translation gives CASSAGTGDYGYTF.

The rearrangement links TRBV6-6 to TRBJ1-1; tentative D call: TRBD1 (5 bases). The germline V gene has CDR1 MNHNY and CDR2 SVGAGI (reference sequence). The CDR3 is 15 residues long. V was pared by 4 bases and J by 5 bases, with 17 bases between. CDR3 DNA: TGTGCCAGCAGTTTATCCCGGGGCGCGGGAACTGAAGCTTTCTTT. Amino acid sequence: CASSLSRGAGTEAFF.

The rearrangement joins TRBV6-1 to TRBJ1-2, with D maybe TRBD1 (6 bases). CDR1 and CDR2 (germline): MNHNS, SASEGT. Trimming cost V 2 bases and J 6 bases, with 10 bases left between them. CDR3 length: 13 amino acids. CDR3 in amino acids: CASSEYRVDGYTF. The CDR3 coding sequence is TGTGCCAGCAGTGAATACAGGGTTGATGGCTACACCTTC.

CDR3 sequence reads: CASSVSGSGSYEQYF. As DNA, the CDR3 is TGTGCCAGCAGCGTTAGCGGGAGTGGGTCCTACGAGCAGTACTTC. The chain couples TRBV11-3 to TRBJ2-7; TRBD2 agrees at 9 bases. Germline V lookup: CDR1 SGHNT, CDR2 YENEEA. The V gene end was trimmed by 5 bases and the J gene end by 1 base; junction bases not matched to a gene: 6. This CDR3 has 15 residues.

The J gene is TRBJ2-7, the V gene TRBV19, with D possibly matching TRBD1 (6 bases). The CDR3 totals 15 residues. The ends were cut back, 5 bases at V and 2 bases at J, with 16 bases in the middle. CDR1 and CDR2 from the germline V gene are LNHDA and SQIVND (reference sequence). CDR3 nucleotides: TGTGCCAGTAGTGACCAGGGGTGGGGACCCTACGAGCAGTACTTC. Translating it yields CASSDQGWGPYEQYF.

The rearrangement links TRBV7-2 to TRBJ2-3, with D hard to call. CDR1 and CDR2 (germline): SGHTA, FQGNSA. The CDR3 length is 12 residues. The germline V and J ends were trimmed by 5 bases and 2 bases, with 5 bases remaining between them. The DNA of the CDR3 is TGTGCCAGCAGCCCCTACACAGATACGCAGTATTTT. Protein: CASSPYTDTQYF.

CDR3 in amino acids: CASSLGGHTEGYTF. The CDR3 nucleotides read TGCGCCAGCAGCTTGGGAGGCCACACGGAAGGCTACACCTTC. The rearrangement links TRBV5-1 to TRBJ1-2; D not certain. CDR1 and CDR2 (germline): SGHRS, YFSETQ. The CDR3 has 14 residues. V was clipped by 0 bases and J by 8 bases, with 14 bases between them. The full variable domain, completed using reference TRBV5-1 and TRBJ1-2, is KAGVTQTPRYLIKTRGQQVTLSCSPISGHRSVSWYQQTPGQGLQFLFEYFSETQRNKGNFPGRFSGRQFSNSRSEMNVSTLELGDSALYLCASSLGGHTEGYTFGSGTRLTVV.

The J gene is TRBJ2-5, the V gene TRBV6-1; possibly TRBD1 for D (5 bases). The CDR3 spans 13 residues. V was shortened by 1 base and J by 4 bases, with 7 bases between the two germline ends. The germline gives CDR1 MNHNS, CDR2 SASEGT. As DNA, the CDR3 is TGTGCCAGCAGTGAAGGCCAGGGAGAGACCCAGTACTTC. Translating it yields CASSEGQGETQYF.

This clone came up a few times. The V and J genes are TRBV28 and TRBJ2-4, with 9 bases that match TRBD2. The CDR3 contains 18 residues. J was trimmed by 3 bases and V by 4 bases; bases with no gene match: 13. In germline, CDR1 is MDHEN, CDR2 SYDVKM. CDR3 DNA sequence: TGTGCCAGCAGTTCACAGCGGGAGGCCCGTATCGGCAAAAACATTCAGTACTTC. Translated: CASSSQREARIGKNIQYF.

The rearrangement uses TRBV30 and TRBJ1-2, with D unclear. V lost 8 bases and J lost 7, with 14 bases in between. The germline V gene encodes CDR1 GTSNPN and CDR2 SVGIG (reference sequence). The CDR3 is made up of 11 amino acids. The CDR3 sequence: CAGSPVRGYTF. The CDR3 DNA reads TGTGCCGGCAGTCCGGTCCGTGGCTACACCTTC.

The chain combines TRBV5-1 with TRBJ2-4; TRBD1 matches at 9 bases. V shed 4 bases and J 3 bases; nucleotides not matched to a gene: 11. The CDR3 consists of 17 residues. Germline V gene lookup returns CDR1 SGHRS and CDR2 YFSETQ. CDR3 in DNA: TGCGCCAGCAGCCCCAGTTTCGAGACAGGGGGCAAAAACATTCAGTACTTC. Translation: CASSPSFETGGKNIQYF.

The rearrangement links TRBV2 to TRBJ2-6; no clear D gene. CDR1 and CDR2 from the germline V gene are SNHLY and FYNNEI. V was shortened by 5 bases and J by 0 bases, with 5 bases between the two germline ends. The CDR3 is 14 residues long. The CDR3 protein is CASSQSSGANVLTF. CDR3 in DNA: TGTGCCAGCAGTCAAAGCTCTGGGGCCAACGTCCTGACTTTC.

The CDR3 loop reads CAWSLDQETQYF. The DNA of the CDR3 is TGTGCCTGGAGCCTGGACCAAGAGACCCAGTACTTC. This chain uses TRBV30 with TRBJ2-5, with D uncertain. The CDR3 has 12 amino acids. Trimming stripped 3 bases from V and 0 bases from J, with 5 bases between. CDR1 is GTSNPN, CDR2 SVGIG, per germline (reference sequence).

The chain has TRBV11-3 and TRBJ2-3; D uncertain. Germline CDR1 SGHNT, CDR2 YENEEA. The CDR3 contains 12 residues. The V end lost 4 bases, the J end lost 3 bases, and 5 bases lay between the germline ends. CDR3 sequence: CASSSYTDTQYF. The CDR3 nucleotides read TGTGCCAGCAGCTCCTATACAGATACGCAGTATTTT.

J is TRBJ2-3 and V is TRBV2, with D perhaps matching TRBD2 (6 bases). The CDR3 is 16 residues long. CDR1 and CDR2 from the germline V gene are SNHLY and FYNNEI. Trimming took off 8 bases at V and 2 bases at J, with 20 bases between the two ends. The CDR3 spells CASGLGGGTITDTQYF. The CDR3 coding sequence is TGTGCCAGCGGCTTGGGGGGAGGAACGATCACAGATACGCAGTATTTT.

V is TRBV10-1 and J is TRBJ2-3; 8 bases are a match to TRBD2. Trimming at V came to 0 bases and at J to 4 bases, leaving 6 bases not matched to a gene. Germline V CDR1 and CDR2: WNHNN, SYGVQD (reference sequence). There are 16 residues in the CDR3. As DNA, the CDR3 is TGCGCCAGCAGTGAGTCGGCCCTAGCGGGCTCAGATACGCAGTATTTT. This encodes CASSESALAGSDTQYF.

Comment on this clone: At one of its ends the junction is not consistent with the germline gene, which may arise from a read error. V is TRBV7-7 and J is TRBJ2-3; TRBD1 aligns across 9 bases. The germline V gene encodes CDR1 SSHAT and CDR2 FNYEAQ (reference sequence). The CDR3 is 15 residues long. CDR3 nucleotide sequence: TGTGCTAGCAGCCTCGGACAGGGGATAACAGATACGCAGTATTTT. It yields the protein CASSLGQGITDTQYF.

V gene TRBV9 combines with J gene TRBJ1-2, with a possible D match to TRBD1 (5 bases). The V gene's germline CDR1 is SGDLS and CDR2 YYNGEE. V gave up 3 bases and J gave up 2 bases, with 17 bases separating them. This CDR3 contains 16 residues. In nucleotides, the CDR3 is TGTGCCAGCAGCGCAGGGACTCCTCAGGGAAACTATGGCTACACCTTC. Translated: CASSAGTPQGNYGYTF.

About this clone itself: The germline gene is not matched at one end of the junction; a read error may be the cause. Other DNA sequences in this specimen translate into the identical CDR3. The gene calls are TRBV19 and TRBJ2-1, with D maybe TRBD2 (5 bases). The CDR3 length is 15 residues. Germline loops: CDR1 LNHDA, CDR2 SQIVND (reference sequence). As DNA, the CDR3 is TGTGCCAGTAGCAGGACTCACCTCTCCTACAATGAGCAATTCTTC. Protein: CASSRTHLSYNEQFF. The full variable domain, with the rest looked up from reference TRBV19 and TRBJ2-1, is DGGITQSPKYLFRKEGQNVTLSCEQNLNHDAMYWYRQDPGQGLRLIYYSQIVNDFQKGDIAEGYSVSREKKESFPLTVTSAQKNPTAFYLCASSRTHLSYNEQFFGPGTRLTVL.

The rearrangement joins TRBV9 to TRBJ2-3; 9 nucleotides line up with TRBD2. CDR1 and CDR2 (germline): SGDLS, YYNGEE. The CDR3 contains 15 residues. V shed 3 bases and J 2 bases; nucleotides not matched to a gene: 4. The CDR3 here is CASSEIAGVTDTQYF. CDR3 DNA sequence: TGTGCCAGCAGCGAGATAGCGGGAGTCACAGATACGCAGTATTTT. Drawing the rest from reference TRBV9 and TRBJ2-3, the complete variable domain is DSGVTQTPKHLITATGQRVTLRCSPRSGDLSVYWYQQSLDQGLQFLIQYYNGEERAKGNILERFSAQQFPDLHSELNLSSLELGDSALYFCASSEIAGVTDTQYFGPGTRLTVL.

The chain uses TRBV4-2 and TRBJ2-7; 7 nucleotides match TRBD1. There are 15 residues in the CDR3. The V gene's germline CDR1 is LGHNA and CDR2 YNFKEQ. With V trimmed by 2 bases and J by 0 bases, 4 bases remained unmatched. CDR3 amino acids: CASSQSTGYSYEQYF. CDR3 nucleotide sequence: TGTGCCAGCAGCCAATCGACAGGGTACTCCTACGAGCAGTACTTC.

As DNA, the CDR3 is TGCGCCAGCAGCCAAGCCGTTGGGCGGGGAAACACAGATACGCAGTATTTT. Amino acid sequence: CASSQAVGRGNTDTQYF. The V gene is TRBV4-1, the J gene TRBJ2-3, with D perhaps TRBD2 (6 bases). The CDR3 is 17 amino acids. Germline V gene data show CDR1 as MGHRA and CDR2 as YSYEKL. Trimming left V 1 base short and J 2 bases short, with 16 bases between.

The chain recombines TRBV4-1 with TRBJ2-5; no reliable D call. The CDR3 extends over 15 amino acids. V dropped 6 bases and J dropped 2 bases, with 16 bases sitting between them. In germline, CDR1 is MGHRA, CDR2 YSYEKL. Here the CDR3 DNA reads TGCGCCAGCAGTCGACTGCCTGCGCCTCAAGAGACCCAGTACTTC. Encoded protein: CASSRLPAPQETQYF.

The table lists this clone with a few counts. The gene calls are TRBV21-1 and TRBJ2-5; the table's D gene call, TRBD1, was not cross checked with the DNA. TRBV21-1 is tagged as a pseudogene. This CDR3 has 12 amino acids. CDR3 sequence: CASSMEGTGPNF. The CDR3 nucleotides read TGTGCCAGCAGCATGGAAGGGACAGGCCCAAACTTC.

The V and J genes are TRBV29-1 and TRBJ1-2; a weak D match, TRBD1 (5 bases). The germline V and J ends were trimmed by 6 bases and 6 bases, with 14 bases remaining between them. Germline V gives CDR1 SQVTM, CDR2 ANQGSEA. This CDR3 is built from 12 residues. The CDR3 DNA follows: TGCAGCGTCGATGGGACGATCAATGGCTACACCTTC. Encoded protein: CSVDGTINGYTF.